This T cell receptor (beta chain) is drawn from a study of post-analysis software for immune sequencing data. Notes on the study in general: In patients, about 5 TRBV segments were more frequent than in controls, with TRBV5-6, TRBV5-1 and TRBV20-1 among them. Clustering by F measure revealed strong co-clustering among samples prepared together in one batch. Diversity measured as normalized Chao1 was significantly lower in multiple sclerosis patients than in controls.

Unique molecular identifiers featured in each of the TCR beta cDNA libraries. TCRdb recomputed calls from the PCR reads with MiXCR, one row per CDR3 protein. The data hold some 690,000 distinct CDR3 sequences, with 30% observed a single time. Concerning this clonotype: The antigen remains undetermined.

The CDR3 is 14 amino acids. With V trimmed by 5 bases and J by 4 bases, 6 bases remained unmatched. Germline V gene sequence: CDR1 PRHDT, CDR2 FYEKMQ (reference sequence). The specimen was blood. V is TRBV13 and J is TRBJ2-7; 9 bases line up with TRBD2. The TCR was taken from a girl aged 10-17 years with multiple sclerosis. The CDR3 sequence is CASSLRLAVYEQYF. CDR3 nucleotides: TGTGCCAGCAGCCTCCGACTAGCGGTTTACGAGCAGTACTTC.